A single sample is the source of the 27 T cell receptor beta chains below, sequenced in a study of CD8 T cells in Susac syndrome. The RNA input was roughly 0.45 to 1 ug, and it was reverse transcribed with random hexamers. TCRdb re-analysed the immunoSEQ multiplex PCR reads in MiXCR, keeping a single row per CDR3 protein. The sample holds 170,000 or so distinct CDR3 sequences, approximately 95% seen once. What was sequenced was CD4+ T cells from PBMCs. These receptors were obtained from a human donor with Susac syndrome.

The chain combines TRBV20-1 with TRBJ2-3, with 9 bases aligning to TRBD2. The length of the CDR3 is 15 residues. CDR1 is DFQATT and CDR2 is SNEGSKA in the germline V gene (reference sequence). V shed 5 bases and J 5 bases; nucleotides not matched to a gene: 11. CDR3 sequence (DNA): TGCAGTGCTCCAATAGCGGGGGCCGGGAGAGATACGCAGTATTTT. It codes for CSAPIAGAGRDTQYF.

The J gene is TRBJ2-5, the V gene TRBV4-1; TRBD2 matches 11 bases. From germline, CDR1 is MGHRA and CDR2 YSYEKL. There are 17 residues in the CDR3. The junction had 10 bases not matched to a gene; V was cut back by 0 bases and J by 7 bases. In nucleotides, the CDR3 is TGCGCCAGCAGCCAAGACCCCGGGACTAGCGGTTCACGGACCCAGTACTTC. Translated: CASSQDPGTSGSRTQYF.

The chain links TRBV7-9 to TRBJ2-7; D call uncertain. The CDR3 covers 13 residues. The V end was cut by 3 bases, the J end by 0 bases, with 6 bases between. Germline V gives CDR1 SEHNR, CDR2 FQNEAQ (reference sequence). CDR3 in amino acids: CASSLASSYEQYV. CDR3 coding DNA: TGTGCCAGCAGCTTGGCCTCCTCCTACGAGCAGTACGTC.

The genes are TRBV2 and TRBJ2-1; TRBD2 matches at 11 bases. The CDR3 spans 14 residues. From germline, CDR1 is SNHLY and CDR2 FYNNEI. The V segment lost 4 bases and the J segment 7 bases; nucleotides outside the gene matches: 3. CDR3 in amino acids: CASSGLAGPNEQFF. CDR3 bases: TGTGCCAGCAGTGGACTAGCGGGGCCTAATGAGCAGTTCTTC.

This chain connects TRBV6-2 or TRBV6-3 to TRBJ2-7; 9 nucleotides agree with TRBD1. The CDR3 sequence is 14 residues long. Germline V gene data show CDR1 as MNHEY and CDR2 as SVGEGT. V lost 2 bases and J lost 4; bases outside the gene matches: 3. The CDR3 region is CASSYRGTGYEQYF. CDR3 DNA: TGTGCCAGCAGTTACAGAGGGACAGGGTACGAGCAGTACTTC.

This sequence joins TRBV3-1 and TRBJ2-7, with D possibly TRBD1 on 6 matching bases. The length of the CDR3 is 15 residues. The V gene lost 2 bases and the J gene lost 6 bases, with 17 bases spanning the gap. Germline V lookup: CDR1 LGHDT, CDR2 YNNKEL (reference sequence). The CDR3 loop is CASSQSTGRVGEQYF. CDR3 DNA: TGTGCCAGCAGCCAATCTACAGGGAGAGTAGGCGAGCAGTACTTC.

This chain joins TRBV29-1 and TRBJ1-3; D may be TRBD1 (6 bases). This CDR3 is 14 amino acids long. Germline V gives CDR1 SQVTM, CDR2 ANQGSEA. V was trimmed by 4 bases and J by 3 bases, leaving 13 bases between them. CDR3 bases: TGCAGCGTTGGGTCCAGGGGAAATGGAAACACCATATATTTT. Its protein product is CSVGSRGNGNTIYF.

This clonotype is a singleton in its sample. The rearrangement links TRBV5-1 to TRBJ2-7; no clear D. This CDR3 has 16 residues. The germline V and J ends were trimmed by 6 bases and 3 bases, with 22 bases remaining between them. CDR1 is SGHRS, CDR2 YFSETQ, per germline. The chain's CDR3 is CASTLKNRPGFYEQYV. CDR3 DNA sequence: TGCGCCAGCACCCTGAAAAATCGACCGGGTTTCTACGAGCAGTACGTC.

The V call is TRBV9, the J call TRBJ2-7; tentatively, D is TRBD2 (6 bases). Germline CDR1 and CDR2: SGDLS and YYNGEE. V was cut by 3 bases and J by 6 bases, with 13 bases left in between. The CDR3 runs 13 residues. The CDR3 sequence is CASSGDFQGEQYF. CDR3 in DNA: TGTGCCAGCAGCGGGGACTTCCAGGGCGAGCAGTACTTC.

CDR3 protein: CSVVEGTNTEAFF. The CDR3, as DNA: TGCAGCGTTGTGGAGGGGACGAACACTGAAGCTTTCTTT. The rearrangement links TRBV29-1 to TRBJ1-1; D perhaps matches TRBD1 (5 bases). V was trimmed by 4 bases and J by 1 base, leaving 10 bases between them. The CDR3 totals 13 residues. In germline, CDR1 is SQVTM, CDR2 ANQGSEA. Combining the CDR3 with reference TRBV29-1 and TRBJ1-1 gives the whole variable domain SAVISQKPSRDICQRGTSLTIQCQVDSQVTMMFWYRQQPGQSLTLIATANQGSEATYESGFVIDKFPISRPNLTFSTLTVSNMSPEDSSIYLCSVVEGTNTEAFFGQGTRLTVV.

CDR3 coding DNA: TGTGCCAGCAGCGCCGGACAGTACAATGAGCAGTTCTTC. This encodes CASSAGQYNEQFF. The chain uses TRBV9 and TRBJ2-1; D may be TRBD1 (6 bases). Trimming pared 3 bases from V and 4 bases from J, leaving 8 bases between. Germline V gene lookup returns CDR1 SGDLS and CDR2 YYNGEE. CDR3 length: 13 amino acids. The full variable domain, in which reference TRBV9 and TRBJ2-1 provide the parts outside the CDR3, is DSGVTQTPKHLITATGQRVTLRCSPRSGDLSVYWYQQSLDQGLQFLIQYYNGEERAKGNILERFSAQQFPDLHSELNLSSLELGDSALYFCASSAGQYNEQFFGPGTRLTVL.

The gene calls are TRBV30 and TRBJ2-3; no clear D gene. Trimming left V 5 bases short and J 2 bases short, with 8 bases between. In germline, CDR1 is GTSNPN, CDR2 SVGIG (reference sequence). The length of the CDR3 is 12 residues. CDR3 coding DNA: TGTGCCTGGGGTCTTCTCACAGATACGCAGTATTTT. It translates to CAWGLLTDTQYF.

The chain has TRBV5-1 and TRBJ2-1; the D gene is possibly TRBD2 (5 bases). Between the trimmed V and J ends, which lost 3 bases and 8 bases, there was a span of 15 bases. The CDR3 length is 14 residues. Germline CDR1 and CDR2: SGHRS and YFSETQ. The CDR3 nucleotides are TGCGCCAGCAGCTGGTCTACTAGTCAGGATGAGCAGTTCTTC. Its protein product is CASSWSTSQDEQFF.

Here the CDR3 DNA reads TGTGCCACCAGTGGAGCGGGGGGGCGCGCAGATACGCAGTATTTT. Amino acid sequence: CATSGAGGRADTQYF. The chain links TRBV24-1 to TRBJ2-3; 10 bases match TRBD2. Per the germline V gene, CDR1 is KGHDR and CDR2 is SFDVKD. The V gene end was trimmed by 5 bases and the J gene end by 4 bases; junction bases not matched to a gene: 5. The CDR3 spans 15 residues.

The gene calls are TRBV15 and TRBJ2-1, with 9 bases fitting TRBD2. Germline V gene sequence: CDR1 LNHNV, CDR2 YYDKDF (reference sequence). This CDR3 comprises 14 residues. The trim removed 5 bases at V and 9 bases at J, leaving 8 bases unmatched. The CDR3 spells CATSQRAGGSEQFF. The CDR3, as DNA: TGTGCCACCAGCCAAAGGGCGGGGGGGAGTGAGCAGTTCTTC.

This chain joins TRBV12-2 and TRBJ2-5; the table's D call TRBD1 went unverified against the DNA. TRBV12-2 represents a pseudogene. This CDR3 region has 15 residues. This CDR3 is CASRLCQGAQETQYF. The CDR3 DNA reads TGTGCAAGTCGCTTGTGTCAGGGGGCCCAAGAGACCCAGTACTTC.

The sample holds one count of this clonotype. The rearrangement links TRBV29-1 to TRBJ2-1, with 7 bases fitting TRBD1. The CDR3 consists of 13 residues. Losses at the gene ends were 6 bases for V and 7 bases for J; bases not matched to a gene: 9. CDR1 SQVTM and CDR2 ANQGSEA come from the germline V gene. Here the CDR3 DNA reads TGCAGCGTAGGGAGACAGGGTAGGAATGAGCAGTTCTTC. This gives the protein CSVGRQGRNEQFF.

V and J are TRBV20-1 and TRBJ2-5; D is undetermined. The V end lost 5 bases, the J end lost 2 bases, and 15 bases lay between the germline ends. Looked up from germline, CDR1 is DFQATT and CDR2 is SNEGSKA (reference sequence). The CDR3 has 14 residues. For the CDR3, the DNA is TGCAGTGCTCGAACCCCAGTAACTCAAGAGACCCAGTACTTC. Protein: CSARTPVTQETQYF.

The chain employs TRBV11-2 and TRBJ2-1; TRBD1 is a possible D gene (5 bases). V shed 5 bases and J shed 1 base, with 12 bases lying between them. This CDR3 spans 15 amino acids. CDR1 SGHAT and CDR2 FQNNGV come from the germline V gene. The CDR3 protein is CASSQQVGSYNEQFF. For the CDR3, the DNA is TGTGCCAGCAGCCAACAGGTCGGGTCCTACAATGAGCAGTTCTTC.

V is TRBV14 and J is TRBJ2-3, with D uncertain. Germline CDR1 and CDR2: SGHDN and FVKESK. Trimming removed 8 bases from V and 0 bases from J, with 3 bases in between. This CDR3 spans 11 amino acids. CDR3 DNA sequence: TGTGCCAGCGAAAGCACAGATACGCAGTATTTT. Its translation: CASESTDTQYF.

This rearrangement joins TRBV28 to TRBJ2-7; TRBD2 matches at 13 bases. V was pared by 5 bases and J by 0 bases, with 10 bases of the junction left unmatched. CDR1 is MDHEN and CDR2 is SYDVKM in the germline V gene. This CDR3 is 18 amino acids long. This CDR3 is CASSLTSGRSSSSYEQYF. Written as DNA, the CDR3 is TGTGCCAGCAGTCTGACTAGCGGGAGGTCCTCGAGCTCCTACGAGCAGTACTTC.

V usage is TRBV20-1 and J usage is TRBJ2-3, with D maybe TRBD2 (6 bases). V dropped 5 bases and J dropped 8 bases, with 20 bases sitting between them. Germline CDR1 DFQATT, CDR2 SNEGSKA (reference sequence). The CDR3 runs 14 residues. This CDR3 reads CSAPRDSKPGTQYF. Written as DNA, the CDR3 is TGCAGTGCTCCCCGGGACTCTAAGCCTGGTACGCAGTATTTT.

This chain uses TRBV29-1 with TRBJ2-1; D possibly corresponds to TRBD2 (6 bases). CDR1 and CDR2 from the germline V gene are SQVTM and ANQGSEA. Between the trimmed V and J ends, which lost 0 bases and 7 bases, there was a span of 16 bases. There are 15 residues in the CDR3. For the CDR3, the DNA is TGCAGCGTTGAAGACGGCGCGGGACTTCGGAATGAGCAGTTCTTC. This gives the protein CSVEDGAGLRNEQFF.

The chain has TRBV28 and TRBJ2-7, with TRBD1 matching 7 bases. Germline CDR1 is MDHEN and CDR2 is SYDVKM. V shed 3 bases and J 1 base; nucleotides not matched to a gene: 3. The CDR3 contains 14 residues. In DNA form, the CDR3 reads TGTGCCAGCAGTTTTACAGGGGCGTCCTACGAGCAGTACTTC. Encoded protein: CASSFTGASYEQYF. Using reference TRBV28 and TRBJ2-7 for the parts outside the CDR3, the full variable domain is DVKVTQSSRYLVKRTGEKVFLECVQDMDHENMFWYRQDPGLGLRLIYFSYDVKMKEKGDIPEGYSVSREKKERFSLILESASTNQTSMYLCASSFTGASYEQYFGPGTRLTVT.

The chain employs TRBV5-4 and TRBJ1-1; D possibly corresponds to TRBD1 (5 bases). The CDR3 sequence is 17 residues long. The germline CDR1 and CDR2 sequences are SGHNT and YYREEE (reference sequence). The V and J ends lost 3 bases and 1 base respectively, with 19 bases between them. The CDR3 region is CASSSGPSSGWNTEAFF. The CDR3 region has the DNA TGTGCCAGCAGCTCAGGGCCTAGTTCGGGCTGGAACACTGAAGCTTTCTTT.

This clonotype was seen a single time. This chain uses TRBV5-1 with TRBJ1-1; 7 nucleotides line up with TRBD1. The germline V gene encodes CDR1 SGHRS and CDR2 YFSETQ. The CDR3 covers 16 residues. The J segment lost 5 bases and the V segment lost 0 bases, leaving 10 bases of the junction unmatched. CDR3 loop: CASSLAAPTGSTEAFF. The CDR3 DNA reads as TGCGCCAGCAGCTTGGCCGCACCGACAGGGAGTACTGAAGCTTTCTTT. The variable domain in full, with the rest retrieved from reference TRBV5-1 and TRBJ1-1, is KAGVTQTPRYLIKTRGQQVTLSCSPISGHRSVSWYQQTPGQGLQFLFEYFSETQRNKGNFPGRFSGRQFSNSRSEMNVSTLELGDSALYLCASSLAAPTGSTEAFFGQGTRLTVV.

The CDR3 sequence is CASSDGQVTNSPLHF. The CDR3 coding sequence is TGTGCCAGCAGCGACGGACAGGTGACTAATTCACCCCTCCACTTT. V usage is TRBV7-9 and J usage is TRBJ1-6; TRBD1 matches 7 bases. This CDR3 is 15 amino acids long. Germline CDR1 SEHNR, CDR2 FQNEAQ (reference sequence). V lost 5 bases, J lost 6 bases, and 7 bases stayed unmatched.